These 9 T cell receptor beta chains were all obtained from the same sample, sequenced in a study of cytomegalovirus exposure and HLA in healthy donors. Repertoires were generated with immunoSEQ multiplex PCR, while TCRdb's copy carries only in-frame clones and drops some. Among about 64,000 clones listed, 85% to 95% were seen once. Sequencing was carried out using PBMCs. Receptors originate from a woman younger than 35 in good health and CMV-seropositive.

The gene calls are TRBV28 and TRBJ1-2, with 7 bases aligning to TRBD1. Germline V gene sequence: CDR1 MDHEN, CDR2 SYDVKM. The CDR3 consists of 14 residues. The trim removed 5 bases at V and 7 bases at J, leaving 10 bases unmatched. The CDR3 nucleotides are TGTGCCAGCAGTACGACAGGGCCCTATGGTGGCTACACCTTC. Translating it yields CASSTTGPYGGYTF.

The chain couples TRBV9 to TRBJ1-2, with TRBD1 identical over 7 bases. J was trimmed by 6 bases and V by 4 bases; bases with no gene match: 9. The germline V gene encodes CDR1 SGDLS and CDR2 YYNGEE. This CDR3 spans 14 amino acids. The CDR3 sequence is CASSPRDRADGYTF. Here the CDR3 DNA reads TGTGCCAGCAGCCCCCGTGACAGGGCGGATGGCTACACCTTC.

The J gene is TRBJ2-6, the V gene TRBV5-6; D is perhaps TRBD2 (5 bases). V was clipped by 2 bases and J by 2 bases, with 11 bases between them. Germline values: CDR1 SGHDT, CDR2 YYEEEE. This CDR3 is 16 amino acids long. CDR3 DNA: TGTGCCAGCAGCTTAGCGGCATCCCCTGGGGCCAACGTCCTGACTTTC. This gives the protein CASSLAASPGANVLTF.

This clone was seen only a few times. V is TRBV19 and J is TRBJ2-7, with a possible D match to TRBD2 (5 bases). The CDR3 is made up of 13 amino acids. CDR1 LNHDA and CDR2 SQIVND come from the germline V gene (reference sequence). The V and J ends lost 3 bases and 4 bases respectively, with 10 bases between them. The CDR3 nucleotides are TGTGCCAGTAGTATTAGACTACTTTACGAGCAGTACTTC. Translating it yields CASSIRLLYEQYF.

The gene calls are TRBV10-3 and TRBJ2-7; D is perhaps TRBD2 (6 bases). The CDR3 loop spans 12 amino acids. Germline V CDR1 and CDR2: ENHRY, SYGVKD. V lost 11 bases and J 2 bases, leaving 13 bases between the germline ends. In DNA form, the CDR3 reads TGTGCCTGCCGGGGACTGACCTACGAGCAGTACTTC. Translation: CACRGLTYEQYF.

This rearrangement joins TRBV4-3 to TRBJ2-2, with D unclear. CDR1 LGHNA and CDR2 YSLEER come from the germline V gene. The CDR3 runs to 15 residues. Trimming removed 4 bases at V and 0 bases at J, with 9 bases between. CDR3 region: CASSLSSPNTGELFF. CDR3 DNA sequence: TGCGCCAGCAGCCTATCGTCTCCGAACACCGGGGAGCTGTTTTTT.

This clone appeared once. The V and J genes are TRBV6-5 and TRBJ2-5; TRBD1 might be the D (5 bases). CDR1 MNHEY and CDR2 SVGAGI come from the germline V gene. With 5 bases removed from V and 0 bases from J, the gap between germline ends came to 10 bases. This CDR3 has 14 residues. The DNA for the CDR3 is TGTGCCAGCAGTCTAGACAGCAACCAAGAGACCCAGTACTTC. Translating it yields CASSLDSNQETQYF.

The V gene is TRBV11-1, the J gene TRBJ2-7, with D uncertain. The CDR3 contains 14 residues. From germline, CDR1 is SGHAT and CDR2 FQDESV (reference sequence). Trimming cost V 0 bases and J 5 bases, with 11 bases left between them. CDR3 sequence reads: CASSLAFPPHEQYF. CDR3 sequence (DNA): TGTGCCAGCAGCTTAGCCTTTCCTCCCCACGAGCAGTACTTC.

This chain joins TRBV6-5 and TRBJ2-7; TRBD2 agrees at 8 bases. Germline values: CDR1 MNHEY, CDR2 SVGAGI. The CDR3 covers 14 residues. J gave up 3 bases and V 2 bases, and 3 bases lay outside the gene matches. The CDR3 DNA sequence: TGTGCCAGCAGTTACGGTAGCGGGATCTACGAGCAGTACTTC. It encodes CASSYGSGIYEQYF.